This T cell receptor (beta chain) was sequenced during a study of cytomegalovirus exposure and HLA in healthy donors. This CDR3 contains 14 residues. V was clipped by 8 bases and J by 3 bases; unmatched bases: 6. The V gene's germline CDR1 is MNHEY and CDR2 SVGAGI. This PCR relied on a set of 60 Vbeta primers and 13 Jbeta primers. Measured with immunoSEQ multiplex PCR; TCRdb has only the in-frame clones, and not every one. The data show more than 130,000 clones, with around 83% seen just once and under 4.5% held by the top ten. Sequencing was performed on PBMCs. This TCR was recovered from a man aged 40-49 years in good health and CMV-seropositive. V is TRBV6-5 and J is TRBJ2-1; 8 nucleotides align to TRBD2. The CDR3 DNA sequence: TGTGCCAGCCAACTAGCGGCGGGCTACAATGAGCAGTTCTTC. This gives the protein CASQLAAGYNEQFF.